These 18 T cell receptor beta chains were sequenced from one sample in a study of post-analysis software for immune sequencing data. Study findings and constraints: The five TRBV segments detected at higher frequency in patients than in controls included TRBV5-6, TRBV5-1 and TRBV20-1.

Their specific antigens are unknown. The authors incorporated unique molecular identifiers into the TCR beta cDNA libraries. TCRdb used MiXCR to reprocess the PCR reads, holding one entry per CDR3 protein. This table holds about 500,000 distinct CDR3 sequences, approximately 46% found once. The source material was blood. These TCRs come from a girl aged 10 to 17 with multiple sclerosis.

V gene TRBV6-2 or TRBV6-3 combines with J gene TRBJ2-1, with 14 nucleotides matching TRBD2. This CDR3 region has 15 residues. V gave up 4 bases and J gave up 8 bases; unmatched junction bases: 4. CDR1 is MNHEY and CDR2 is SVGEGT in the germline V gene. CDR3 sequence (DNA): TGTGCCAGCAGTTCGACTAGCGGGAGGGCCGATGAGCAGTTCTTC. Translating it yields CASSSTSGRADEQFF.

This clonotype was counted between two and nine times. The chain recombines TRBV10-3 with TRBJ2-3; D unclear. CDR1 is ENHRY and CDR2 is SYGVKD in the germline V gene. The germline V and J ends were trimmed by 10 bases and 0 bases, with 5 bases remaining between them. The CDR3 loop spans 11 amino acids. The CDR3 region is CATESTDTQYF. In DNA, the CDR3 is TGTGCCACCGAAAGCACAGATACGCAGTATTTT.

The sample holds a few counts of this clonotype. DNA of the CDR3: TGCAGCGTTGGAGACAGGGATAGCGCAGATACGCAGTATTTT. Amino acids: CSVGDRDSADTQYF. The V gene is TRBV29-1, the J gene TRBJ2-3, with 7 bases identical to TRBD1. Looked up from germline, CDR1 is SQVTM and CDR2 is ANQGSEA. Trimming took 4 bases from V and 4 from J; bases not matched to a gene: 8. The CDR3 is made up of 14 amino acids.

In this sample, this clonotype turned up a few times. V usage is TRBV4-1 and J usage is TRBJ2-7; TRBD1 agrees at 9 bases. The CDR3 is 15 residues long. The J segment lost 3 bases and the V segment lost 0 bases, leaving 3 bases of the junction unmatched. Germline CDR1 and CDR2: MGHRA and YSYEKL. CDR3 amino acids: CASSQETGGSYEQYF. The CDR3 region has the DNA TGCGCCAGCAGCCAAGAAACAGGGGGCAGCTACGAGCAGTACTTC.

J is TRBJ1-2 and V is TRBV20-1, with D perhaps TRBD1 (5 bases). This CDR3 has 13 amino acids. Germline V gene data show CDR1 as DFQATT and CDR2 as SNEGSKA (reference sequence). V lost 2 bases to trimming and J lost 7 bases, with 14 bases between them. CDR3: CSARTGPRAGYTF. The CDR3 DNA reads TGCAGTGCTAGAACGGGACCACGAGCTGGCTACACCTTC.

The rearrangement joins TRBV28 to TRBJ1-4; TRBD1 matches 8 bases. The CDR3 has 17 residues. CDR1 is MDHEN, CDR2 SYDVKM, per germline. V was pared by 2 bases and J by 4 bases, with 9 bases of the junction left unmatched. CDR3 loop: CASSLIGRGLINEKLFF. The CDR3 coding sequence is TGTGCCAGCAGTTTAATAGGCAGGGGGCTTATTAATGAAAAACTGTTTTTT. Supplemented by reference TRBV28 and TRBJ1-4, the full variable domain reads DVKVTQSSRYLVKRTGEKVFLECVQDMDHENMFWYRQDPGLGLRLIYFSYDVKMKEKGDIPEGYSVSREKKERFSLILESASTNQTSMYLCASSLIGRGLINEKLFFGSGTQLSVL.

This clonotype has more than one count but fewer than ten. The CDR3 DNA sequence: TGTGCCAGCAGTTTAACGGGACAGGGGGTCGACGAGCAGTACTTC. Translation gives CASSLTGQGVDEQYF. The genes are TRBV12-3 or TRBV12-4 and TRBJ2-5, with 11 positions matching TRBD1. The J call is doubtful: the DNA matches TRBJ2-7 better. This CDR3 is built from 15 residues.

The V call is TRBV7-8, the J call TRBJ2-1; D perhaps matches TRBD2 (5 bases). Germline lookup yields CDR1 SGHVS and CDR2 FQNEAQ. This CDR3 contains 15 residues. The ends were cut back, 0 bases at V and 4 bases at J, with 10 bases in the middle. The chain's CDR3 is CASSLAASHYNEQFF. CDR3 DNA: TGTGCCAGCAGCTTAGCGGCTAGCCATTACAATGAGCAGTTCTTC.

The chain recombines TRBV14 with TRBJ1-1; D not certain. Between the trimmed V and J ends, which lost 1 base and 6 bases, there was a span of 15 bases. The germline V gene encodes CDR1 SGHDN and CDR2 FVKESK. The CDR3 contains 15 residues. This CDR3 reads CASSQVGRSESEAFF. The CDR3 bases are TGTGCCAGCAGCCAAGTTGGCAGAAGCGAATCTGAAGCTTTCTTT. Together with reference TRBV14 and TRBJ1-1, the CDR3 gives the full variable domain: EAGVTQFPSHSVIEKGQTVTLRCDPISGHDNLYWYRRVMGKEIKFLLHFVKESKQDESGMPNNRFLAERTGGTYSTLKVQPAELEDSGVYFCASSQVGRSESEAFFGQGTRLTVV.

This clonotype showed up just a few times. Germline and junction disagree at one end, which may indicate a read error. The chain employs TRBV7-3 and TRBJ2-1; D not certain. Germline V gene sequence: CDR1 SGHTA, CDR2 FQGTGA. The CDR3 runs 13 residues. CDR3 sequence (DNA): TGTGCCGGCAGCTTAAGTCTAGACAATGAGCAGTTCTTC. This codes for CAGSLSLDNEQFF.

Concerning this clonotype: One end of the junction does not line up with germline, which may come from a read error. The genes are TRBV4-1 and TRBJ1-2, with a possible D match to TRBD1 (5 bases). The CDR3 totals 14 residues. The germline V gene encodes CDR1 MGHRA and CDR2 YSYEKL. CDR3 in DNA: TGCGCCAGCAGCCACCCGACAGTCAACTATGGCTTCACCTTC. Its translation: CASSHPTVNYGFTF.

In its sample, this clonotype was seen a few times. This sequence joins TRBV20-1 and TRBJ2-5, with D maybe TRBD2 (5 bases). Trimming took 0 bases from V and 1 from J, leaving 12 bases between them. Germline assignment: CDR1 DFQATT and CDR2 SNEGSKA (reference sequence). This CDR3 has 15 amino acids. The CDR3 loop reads CSARDFWTAQETQYF. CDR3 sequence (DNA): TGCAGTGCTAGAGATTTTTGGACTGCCCAAGAGACCCAGTACTTC.

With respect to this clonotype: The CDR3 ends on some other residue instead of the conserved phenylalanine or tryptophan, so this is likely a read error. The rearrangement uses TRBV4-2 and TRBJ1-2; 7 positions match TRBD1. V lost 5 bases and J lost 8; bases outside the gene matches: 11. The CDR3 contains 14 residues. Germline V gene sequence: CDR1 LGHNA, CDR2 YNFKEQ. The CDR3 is CASSYDREGEGYTV. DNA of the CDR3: TGTGCCAGCAGCTACGACAGGGAAGGAGAGGGCTACACCGTC.

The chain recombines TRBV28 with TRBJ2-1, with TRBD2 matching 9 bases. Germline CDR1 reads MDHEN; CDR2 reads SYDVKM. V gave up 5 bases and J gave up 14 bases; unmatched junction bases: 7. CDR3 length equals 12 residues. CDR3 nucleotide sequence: TGTGCCAGCAGTCGACGTAGCGGGGGTGAGTTCTTC. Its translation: CASSRRSGGEFF.

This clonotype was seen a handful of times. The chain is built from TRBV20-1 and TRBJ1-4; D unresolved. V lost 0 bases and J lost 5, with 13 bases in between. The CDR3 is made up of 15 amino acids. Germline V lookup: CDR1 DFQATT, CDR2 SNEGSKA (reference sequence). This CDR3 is CSARDLGRENEKLFF. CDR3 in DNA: TGCAGTGCTAGAGATCTAGGCCGGGAGAATGAAAAACTGTTTTTT.

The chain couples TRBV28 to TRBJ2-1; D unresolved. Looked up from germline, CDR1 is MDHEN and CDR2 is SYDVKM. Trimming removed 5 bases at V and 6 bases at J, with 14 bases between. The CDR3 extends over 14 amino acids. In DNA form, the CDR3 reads TGTGCCAGCAGTGCACCGGACCAATCCAATGAGCAGTTCTTC. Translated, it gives CASSAPDQSNEQFF.

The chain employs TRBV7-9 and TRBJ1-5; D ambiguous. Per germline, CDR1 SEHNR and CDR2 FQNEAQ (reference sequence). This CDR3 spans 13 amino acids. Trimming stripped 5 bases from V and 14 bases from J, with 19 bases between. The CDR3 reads CASSSVDDRGKHF. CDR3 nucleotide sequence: TGTGCCAGCAGCAGCGTTGATGACCGAGGAAAGCATTTT.

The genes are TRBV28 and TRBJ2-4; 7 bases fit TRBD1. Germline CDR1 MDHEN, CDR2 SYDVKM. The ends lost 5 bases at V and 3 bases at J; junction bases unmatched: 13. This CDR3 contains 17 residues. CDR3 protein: CASSPSPGQRDKNIQYF. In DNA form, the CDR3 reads TGTGCCAGCAGTCCCTCCCCGGGACAGAGGGACAAAAACATTCAGTACTTC.